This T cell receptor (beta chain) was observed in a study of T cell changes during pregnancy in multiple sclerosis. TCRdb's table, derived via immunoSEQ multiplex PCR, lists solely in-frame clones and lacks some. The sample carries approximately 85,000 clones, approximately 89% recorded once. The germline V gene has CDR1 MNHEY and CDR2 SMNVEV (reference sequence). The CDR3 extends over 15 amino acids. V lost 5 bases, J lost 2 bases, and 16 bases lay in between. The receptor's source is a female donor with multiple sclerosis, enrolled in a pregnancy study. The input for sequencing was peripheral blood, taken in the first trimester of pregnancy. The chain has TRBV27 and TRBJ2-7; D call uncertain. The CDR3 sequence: CASSPSRVVTYEQYF. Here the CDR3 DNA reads TGTGCCAGCAGTCCGAGCCGGGTGGTGACCTACGAGCAGTACTTC.